This record looks at one T cell receptor (beta chain) sequence and its context. The data derive from a study of patients and donors after allogeneic stem cell transplantation. Via MiXCR, TCRdb re-called the RT-PCR reads, giving one row per CDR3 protein. The sample contains some 10,000 distinct CDR3 sequences, about 20% of which appear only once. The V and J ends lost 4 bases and 5 bases, in that order; junction bases with no gene match: 5. CDR1 and CDR2 from the germline V gene are SGHDT and YYEEEE. The CDR3 has 13 residues. Material for sequencing was blood, either unsorted or a sorted T cell fraction (not recorded which). The receptor was isolated from a human donor who was either an allogeneic HSCT recipient or a stem cell or donor lymphocyte infusion donor (not recorded which). It is not recorded whose cells these are; they may come from a transplant donor. The genes are TRBV5-6 and TRBJ2-5; 7 bases map to TRBD2. The CDR3 spells CASSATSVETQYF. CDR3 bases: TGTGCCAGCAGCGCCACTAGCGTTGAGACCCAGTACTTC.